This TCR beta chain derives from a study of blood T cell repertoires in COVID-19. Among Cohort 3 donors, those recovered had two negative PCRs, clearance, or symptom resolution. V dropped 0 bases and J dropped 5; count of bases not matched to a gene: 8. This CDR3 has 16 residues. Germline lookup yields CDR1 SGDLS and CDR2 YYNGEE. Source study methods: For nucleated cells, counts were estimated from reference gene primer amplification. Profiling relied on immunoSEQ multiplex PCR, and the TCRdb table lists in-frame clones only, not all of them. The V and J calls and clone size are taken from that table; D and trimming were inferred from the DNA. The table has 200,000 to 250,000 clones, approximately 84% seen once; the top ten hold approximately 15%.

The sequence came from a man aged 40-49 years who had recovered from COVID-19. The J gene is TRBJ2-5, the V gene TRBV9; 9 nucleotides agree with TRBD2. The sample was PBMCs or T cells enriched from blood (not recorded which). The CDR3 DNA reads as TGTGCCAGCAGCGTAGATGGCGGGAGGGAATGGGAGACCCAGTACTTC. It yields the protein CASSVDGGREWETQYF.